These 30 T cell receptor beta chains originate from one sample sequenced in a study of shared clonotypes between healthy human individuals. The table came from immunoSEQ multiplex PCR; TCRdb's copy has only in-frame clones and leaves some out. The sample lists 850,000 to 1,100,000 clones, roughly 80% seen once, with over 0.8% in the top ten. Source material: memory CD4+ T cells from PBMCs. Subset denoted: CD45RA-negative fraction. Every receptor here comes from a man aged 18 to 30 in good health. Some clones in this sample may be carry-over from other donors' samples.

This chain uses TRBV2 with TRBJ1-5; D not certain. Germline values: CDR1 SNHLY, CDR2 FYNNEI. The CDR3 sequence is 13 residues long. Trimming left V 2 bases short and J 5 bases short, with 7 bases between. The CDR3 nucleotides are TGTGCCAGCAGTGAATCAGACTATCAGCCCCAGCATTTT. Its translation is CASSESDYQPQHF. Full variable domain (rest looked up from reference TRBV2 and TRBJ1-5): EPEVTQTPSHQVTQMGQEVILRCVPISNHLYFYWYRQILGQKVEFLVSFYNNEISEKSEIFDDQFSVERPDGSNFTLKIRSTKLEDSAMYFCASSESDYQPQHFGDGTRLSIL.

The chain is built from TRBV7-2 and TRBJ2-3; 8 nucleotides align to TRBD2. CDR1 is SGHTA, CDR2 FQGNSA, per germline. The CDR3 sequence is 15 residues long. Trimming cost V 5 bases and J 0 bases; bases outside gene matches: 4. The CDR3 spells CASSRTSLSTDTQYF. The CDR3 nucleotides read TGTGCCAGCAGCCGGACTAGCCTGAGCACAGATACGCAGTATTTT.

CDR3 amino acids: CASSLRGGASTDTQYF. The CDR3 region has the DNA TGTGCCAGCAGCCTACGTGGGGGGGCTAGCACAGATACGCAGTATTTT. V gene TRBV9 combines with J gene TRBJ2-3; possibly TRBD2 for D (7 bases). This CDR3 contains 16 residues. Deletions cut 4 bases from V and 0 bases from J, with 15 bases between. Germline CDR1 is SGDLS and CDR2 is YYNGEE.

The chain links TRBV6-5 to TRBJ2-1, with D tentatively TRBD1 (5 bases). V lost 2 bases to trimming and J lost 7 bases, with 6 bases between them. CDR1 is MNHEY, CDR2 SVGAGI, per germline. CDR3 size: 12 residues. CDR3 protein: CASSYTGNEQFF. CDR3 DNA sequence: TGTGCCAGCAGTTACACAGGAAATGAGCAGTTCTTC.

The gene calls are TRBV6-1 and TRBJ2-1; possible D gene TRBD2, 5 bases. CDR3 length: 14 residues. Germline CDR1 and CDR2: MNHNS and SASEGT. V dropped 1 base and J dropped 6 bases, with 10 bases sitting between them. CDR3 amino acids: CASSEVGGSNEQFF. DNA for the CDR3: TGTGCCAGCAGTGAAGTCGGCGGGTCCAATGAGCAGTTCTTC.

Regarding this clone: The same CDR3 also results from other DNA sequences found in this sample. The chain couples TRBV4-3 to TRBJ2-7; D is unresolved. CDR3 size: 13 residues. Germline V gene data show CDR1 as LGHNA and CDR2 as YSLEER. Trimming stripped 0 bases from V and 2 bases from J, with 5 bases between. The CDR3 spells CASSQETAYEQYF. The CDR3 coding sequence is TGCGCCAGCAGCCAAGAAACGGCCTACGAGCAGTACTTC.

The V call is TRBV27, the J call TRBJ2-3; TRBD2 matches at 13 bases. Trimming removed 2 bases from V and 4 bases from J; junction bases left unmatched: 6. CDR3 size: 17 residues. Looked up from germline, CDR1 is MNHEY and CDR2 is SMNVEV (reference sequence). The CDR3 sequence: CASSLEGGLAGSDTQYF. The CDR3 DNA follows: TGTGCCAGCAGTTTAGAAGGGGGACTAGCGGGATCAGATACGCAGTATTTT.

The gene calls are TRBV2 and TRBJ1-1, with D perhaps matching TRBD1 (5 bases). Per germline, CDR1 SNHLY and CDR2 FYNNEI. The CDR3 runs to 15 residues. Trimming shortened V by 5 bases and J by 1 base, and 14 bases separated the two germline ends. CDR3 protein: CASSPRDGRNTEAFF. DNA for the CDR3: TGTGCCAGCAGTCCCAGGGATGGTCGGAACACTGAAGCTTTCTTT. Variable domain in full (rest from reference TRBV2 and TRBJ1-1): EPEVTQTPSHQVTQMGQEVILRCVPISNHLYFYWYRQILGQKVEFLVSFYNNEISEKSEIFDDQFSVERPDGSNFTLKIRSTKLEDSAMYFCASSPRDGRNTEAFFGQGTRLTVV.

This clone appeared many times. The chain uses TRBV7-6 and TRBJ1-1, with D possibly being TRBD1 (6 bases). This CDR3 has 13 amino acids. Trimming shortened V by 1 base and J by 6 bases, and 9 bases separated the two germline ends. Germline CDR1 reads SGHVS; CDR2 reads FNYEAQ. The CDR3 DNA follows: TGTGCCAGCAGCTTAGGACAGGCCCCTGAAGCTTTCTTT. Protein sequence: CASSLGQAPEAFF.

The chain links TRBV7-2 to TRBJ2-7; D remains unclear. Germline values: CDR1 SGHTA, CDR2 FQGNSA. The CDR3 spans 13 residues. The V and J ends lost 5 bases and 5 bases respectively, with 13 bases between them. The CDR3 nucleotides are TGTGCCAGCAGCATTAACTCCCTCAACGAGCAGTACTTC. Amino acids: CASSINSLNEQYF.

The J gene is TRBJ2-7, the V gene TRBV30; perhaps TRBD1 as D (6 bases). Germline CDR1 and CDR2: GTSNPN and SVGIG (reference sequence). V lost 1 base and J lost 0, with 7 bases in between. The CDR3 runs 13 residues. The CDR3 nucleotides read TGTGCCTGGAGTGGGGACAACTCCTACGAGCAGTACTTC. Translation gives CAWSGDNSYEQYF. Combining the CDR3 with reference TRBV30 and TRBJ2-7 gives the whole variable domain SQTIHQWPATLVQPVGSPLSLECTVEGTSNPNLYWYRQAAGRGLQLLFYSVGIGQISSEVPQNLSASRPQDRQFILSSKKLLLSDSGFYLCAWSGDNSYEQYFGPGTRLTVT.

The chain carries TRBV28 and TRBJ2-7; TRBD1 agrees at 7 bases. Germline assignment: CDR1 MDHEN and CDR2 SYDVKM. Trimming at V came to 3 bases and at J to 5 bases, leaving 7 bases not matched to a gene. CDR3 length: 14 amino acids. DNA of the CDR3: TGTGCCAGCAGTTTGACAGGGCTTGACAACGAGCAGTACTTC. Translation: CASSLTGLDNEQYF.

This clone occurred a few times. The chain joins TRBV7-2 to TRBJ2-5; D is perhaps TRBD1 (7 bases). Between the trimmed V and J ends, which lost 4 bases and 1 base, there was a span of 10 bases. Looked up from germline, CDR1 is SGHTA and CDR2 is FQGNSA. The CDR3 totals 14 residues. Written as DNA, the CDR3 is TGTGCCAGCAGCTCGGAGGGGGCCCAAGAGACCCAGTACTTC. Residues: CASSSEGAQETQYF.

This rearrangement joins TRBV5-6 to TRBJ2-5, with TRBD2 identical over 16 bases. The length of the CDR3 is 19 residues. After removal of 4 bases from V and 2 bases from J, the junction contained 11 bases not matched to a gene. From germline, CDR1 is SGHDT and CDR2 YYEEEE. The CDR3 reads CASSPRGTSGRGWQETQYF. For the CDR3, the DNA is TGTGCCAGCAGCCCCCGGGGGACTAGCGGGAGGGGGTGGCAAGAGACCCAGTACTTC.

The J gene is TRBJ2-7, the V gene TRBV2, with D possibly TRBD1 on 6 matching bases. With 2 bases removed from V and 0 bases from J, the gap between germline ends came to 17 bases. Germline V lookup: CDR1 SNHLY, CDR2 FYNNEI. The CDR3 consists of 17 residues. The CDR3 sequence: CASSEWSQGFSSYEQYF. The CDR3 nucleotides read TGTGCCAGCAGTGAATGGTCCCAGGGGTTCTCCTCCTACGAGCAGTACTTC.

The gene calls are TRBV5-1 and TRBJ1-4; possibly TRBD1 for D (6 bases). The germline V and J ends were trimmed by 3 bases and 3 bases, with 9 bases remaining between them. The CDR3 has 14 residues. Germline V lookup: CDR1 SGHRS, CDR2 YFSETQ. CDR3 loop: CASSSGDSNEKLFF. The CDR3 DNA reads as TGCGCCAGCAGCTCAGGGGACTCTAATGAAAAACTGTTTTTT.

This clone was counted a few times. The chain employs TRBV4-3 and TRBJ1-2; 7 bases line up with TRBD1. Trimming cost V 6 bases and J 1 base; bases outside gene matches: 8. The CDR3 totals 15 residues. Per the germline V gene, CDR1 is LGHNA and CDR2 is YSLEER. The DNA for the CDR3 is TGCGCCAGCAGTAGAGCTGACAGGGATAACTATGGCTACACCTTC. Translated, it gives CASSRADRDNYGYTF.

The chain has TRBV5-1 and TRBJ1-5; TRBD1 matches 7 bases. The CDR3 has 15 residues. Germline V gene sequence: CDR1 SGHRS, CDR2 YFSETQ. J was trimmed by 4 bases and V by 4 bases; bases with no gene match: 8. CDR3 DNA sequence: TGCGCCAGCAGCCAACCCGACAGGGAGAATCAGCCCCAGCATTTT. Translation gives CASSQPDRENQPQHF. Drawing the rest from reference TRBV5-1 and TRBJ1-5, the complete variable domain is KAGVTQTPRYLIKTRGQQVTLSCSPISGHRSVSWYQQTPGQGLQFLFEYFSETQRNKGNFPGRFSGRQFSNSRSEMNVSTLELGDSALYLCASSQPDRENQPQHFGDGTRLSIL.

This CDR3 is CASRIPGQTYEQYF. CDR3 coding DNA: TGTGCCAGCAGAATACCGGGACAGACCTACGAGCAGTACTTC. The chain combines TRBV27 with TRBJ2-7, with 7 bases aligning to TRBD1. Trimming cost V 6 bases and J 2 bases; bases outside gene matches: 7. Germline V gene lookup returns CDR1 MNHEY and CDR2 SMNVEV (reference sequence). The CDR3 length is 14 residues.

The V call is TRBV19, the J call TRBJ2-1; D is perhaps TRBD1 or TRBD2 (5 bases each). V was clipped by 6 bases and J by 0 bases, with 15 bases between them. The CDR3 has 16 residues. Germline loops: CDR1 LNHDA, CDR2 SQIVND (reference sequence). In DNA form, the CDR3 reads TGTGCCAGTAGCACGCGAGGGGTTTCCTCCTACAATGAGCAGTTCTTC. It is translated as CASSTRGVSSYNEQFF. Combining the CDR3 with reference TRBV19 and TRBJ2-1 gives the whole variable domain DGGITQSPKYLFRKEGQNVTLSCEQNLNHDAMYWYRQDPGQGLRLIYYSQIVNDFQKGDIAEGYSVSREKKESFPLTVTSAQKNPTAFYLCASSTRGVSSYNEQFFGPGTRLTVL.

The chain uses TRBV5-1 and TRBJ1-2, with D perhaps matching TRBD1 (5 bases). V was pared by 4 bases and J by 4 bases, with 14 bases between. In germline, CDR1 is SGHRS, CDR2 YFSETQ. CDR3 size: 14 residues. In DNA form, the CDR3 reads TGCGCCAGCAGCCCTACCGCAGGGCTCTATGGCTACACCTTC. It encodes CASSPTAGLYGYTF.

This clone was found many times. The rearrangement uses TRBV4-1 and TRBJ2-7; TRBD2 matches at 8 bases. The CDR3 extends over 14 amino acids. Germline values: CDR1 MGHRA, CDR2 YSYEKL. Unmatched junction bases numbered 4, after V lost 4 bases and J lost 2 bases. CDR3 nucleotide sequence: TGCGCCAGCAGCCGGACAGCGGGAGCCTACGAGCAGTACTTC. Encoded protein: CASSRTAGAYEQYF.

The chain uses TRBV14 and TRBJ2-1, with D unresolved. V was clipped by 0 bases and J by 9 bases, with 9 bases between them. Germline V gene data show CDR1 as SGHDN and CDR2 as FVKESK. The CDR3 covers 13 residues. CDR3 in amino acids: CASSQDWRREQFF. The CDR3 coding sequence is TGTGCCAGCAGCCAAGATTGGCGGCGTGAGCAGTTCTTC.

This clone was counted only a few times. The chain combines TRBV6-1 with TRBJ1-4; 11 nucleotides line up with TRBD1. CDR3 length: 14 amino acids. Germline V gives CDR1 MNHNS, CDR2 SASEGT. V lost 7 bases to trimming and J lost 7 bases; unmatched junction nucleotides: 5. CDR3 residues: CASTDRGRAEKLFF. Written as DNA, the CDR3 is TGTGCCAGCACGGACAGGGGGCGCGCTGAAAAACTGTTTTTT.

Note on this clone: The germline gene is not matched at one end of the junction; a read error may be the cause. The V gene is TRBV14, the J gene TRBJ2-1; D is ambiguous. Germline values: CDR1 SGHDN, CDR2 FVKESK. The CDR3 contains 11 residues. CDR3 loop: CASSHPYRTIF. Written as DNA, the CDR3 is TGTGCCAGCAGCCACCCCTACCGAACGATCTTC. Looking up the rest from reference TRBV14 and TRBJ2-1 gives the full variable domain: EAGVTQFPSHSVIEKGQTVTLRCDPISGHDNLYWYRRVMGKEIKFLLHFVKESKQDESGMPNNRFLAERTGGTYSTLKVQPAELEDSGVYFCASSHPYRTIFGPGTRLTVL.

The chain uses TRBV6-1 and TRBJ1-5, with D possibly being TRBD1 (6 bases). Per the germline V gene, CDR1 is MNHNS and CDR2 is SASEGT. This CDR3 has 13 amino acids. V was shortened by 4 bases and J by 6 bases, with 10 bases between the two germline ends. Here the CDR3 DNA reads TGTGCCAGCAGTGGAAGGGGGGGTCAGCCCCAGCATTTT. Translating gives CASSGRGGQPQHF.

Points on this clone: This may stem from a read error, because a much larger clone lies one nucleotide away. The chain employs TRBV6-1 and TRBJ1-4; weak D call: TRBD1 (5 bases). The germline V gene encodes CDR1 MNHNS and CDR2 SASEGT. V lost 5 bases, J lost 0 bases, and 7 bases lay in between. This CDR3 has 14 residues. In nucleotides, the CDR3 is TGTGCCAGCAGTAGACAGACAACTAATGAAAAACTGTTTTTT. Encoded protein: CASSRQTTNEKLFF.

This clone was seen once. This chain connects TRBV5-6 to TRBJ2-5; D uncertain. V lost 0 bases, J lost 5 bases, and 11 bases lay in between. The length of the CDR3 is 14 residues. Germline CDR1 SGHDT, CDR2 YYEEEE. The CDR3 DNA reads TGTGCCAGCAGCTTGGCCCGGGCTCGGGAGACCCAGTACTTC. Its translation is CASSLARARETQYF.

This clone was seen just once. This chain uses TRBV28 with TRBJ1-4, with D unresolved. CDR1 is MDHEN and CDR2 is SYDVKM in the germline V gene. V was pared by 8 bases and J by 8 bases, with 15 bases between. This CDR3 has 13 residues. The CDR3 region is CASLGAFTEKLFF. In DNA, the CDR3 is TGTGCCAGCCTGGGCGCCTTTACCGAAAAACTGTTTTTT.

V usage is TRBV9 and J usage is TRBJ2-3; perhaps TRBD1 as D (6 bases). CDR1 and CDR2 (germline): SGDLS, YYNGEE. The CDR3 is 14 amino acids. The ends were cut back, 3 bases at V and 4 bases at J, with 12 bases in the middle. The CDR3 reads CASSGGLVADTQYF. CDR3 nucleotide sequence: TGTGCCAGCAGCGGGGGGCTAGTTGCAGATACGCAGTATTTT.